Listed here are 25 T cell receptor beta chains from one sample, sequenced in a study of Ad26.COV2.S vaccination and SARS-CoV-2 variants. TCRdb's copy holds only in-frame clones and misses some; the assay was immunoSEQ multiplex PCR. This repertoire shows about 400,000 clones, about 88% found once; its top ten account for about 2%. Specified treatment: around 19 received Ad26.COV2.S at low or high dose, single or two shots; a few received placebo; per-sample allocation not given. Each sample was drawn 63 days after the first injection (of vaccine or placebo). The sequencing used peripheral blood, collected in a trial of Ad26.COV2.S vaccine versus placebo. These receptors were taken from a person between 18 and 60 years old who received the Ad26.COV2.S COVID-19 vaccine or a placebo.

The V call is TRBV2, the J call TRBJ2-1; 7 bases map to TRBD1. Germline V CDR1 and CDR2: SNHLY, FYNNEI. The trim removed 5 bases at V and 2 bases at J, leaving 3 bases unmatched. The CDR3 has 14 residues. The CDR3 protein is CASSIGTAYNEQFF. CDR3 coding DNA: TGTGCCAGCAGTATCGGGACAGCCTACAATGAGCAGTTCTTC. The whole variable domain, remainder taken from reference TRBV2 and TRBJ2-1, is EPEVTQTPSHQVTQMGQEVILRCVPISNHLYFYWYRQILGQKVEFLVSFYNNEISEKSEIFDDQFSVERPDGSNFTLKIRSTKLEDSAMYFCASSIGTAYNEQFFGPGTRLTVL.

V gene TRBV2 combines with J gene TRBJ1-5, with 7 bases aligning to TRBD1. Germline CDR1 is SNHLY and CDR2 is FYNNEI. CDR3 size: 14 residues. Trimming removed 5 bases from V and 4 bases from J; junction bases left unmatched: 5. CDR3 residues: CASSTGVGNQPQHF. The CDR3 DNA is TGTGCCAGCAGTACAGGGGTGGGAAATCAGCCCCAGCATTTT.

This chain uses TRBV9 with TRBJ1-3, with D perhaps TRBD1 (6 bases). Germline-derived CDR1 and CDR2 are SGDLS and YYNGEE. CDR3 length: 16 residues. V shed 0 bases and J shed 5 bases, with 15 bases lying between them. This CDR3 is CASSVDARGPRNTIYF. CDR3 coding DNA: TGTGCCAGCAGCGTAGATGCCCGGGGGCCTCGAAACACCATATATTTT.

The CDR3 region is CASSISGLGRNTEAFF. CDR3 nucleotide sequence: TGTGCCAGTAGTATTTCGGGTCTAGGAAGGAACACTGAAGCTTTCTTT. V and J are TRBV19 and TRBJ1-1; the D is unclear. The CDR3 length is 16 residues. Trimming took 3 bases from V and 1 from J, leaving 15 bases between them. Germline V lookup: CDR1 LNHDA, CDR2 SQIVND (reference sequence).

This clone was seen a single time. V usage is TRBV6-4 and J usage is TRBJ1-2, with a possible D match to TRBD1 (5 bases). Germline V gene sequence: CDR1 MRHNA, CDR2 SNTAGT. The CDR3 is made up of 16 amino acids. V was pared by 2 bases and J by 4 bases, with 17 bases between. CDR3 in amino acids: CASSDVAMGVIYGYTF. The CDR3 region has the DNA TGTGCCAGCAGTGACGTGGCGATGGGGGTTATCTATGGCTACACCTTC.

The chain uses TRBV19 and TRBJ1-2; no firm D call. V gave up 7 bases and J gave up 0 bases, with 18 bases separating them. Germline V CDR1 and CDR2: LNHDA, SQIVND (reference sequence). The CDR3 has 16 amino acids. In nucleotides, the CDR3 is TGTGCCAGTACCCCGACTGTAGGGTCCGCTAACTATGGCTACACCTTC. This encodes CASTPTVGSANYGYTF.

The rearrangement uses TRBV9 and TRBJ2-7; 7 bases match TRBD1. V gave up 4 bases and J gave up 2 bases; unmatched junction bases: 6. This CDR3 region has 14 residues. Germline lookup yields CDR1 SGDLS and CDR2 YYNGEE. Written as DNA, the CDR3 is TGTGCCAGCAGCCCTTCAGGGGGTCCCTACGAGCAGTACTTC. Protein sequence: CASSPSGGPYEQYF.

The DNA for the CDR3 is TGTGCCAGCAGCCTCGGGGTAGCGGGAGCTAATGAGCAGTTCTTC. Translating it yields CASSLGVAGANEQFF. The genes are TRBV7-3 and TRBJ2-1; TRBD2 aligns across 9 bases. This CDR3 is 15 amino acids long. With V trimmed by 5 bases and J by 7 bases, 9 bases remained unmatched. From germline, CDR1 is SGHTA and CDR2 FQGTGA.

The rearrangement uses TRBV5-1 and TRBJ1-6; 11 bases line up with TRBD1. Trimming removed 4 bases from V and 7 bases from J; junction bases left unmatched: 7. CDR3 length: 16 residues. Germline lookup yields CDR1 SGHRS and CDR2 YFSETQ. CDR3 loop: CASSRGQGGRNSPLHF. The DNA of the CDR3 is TGCGCCAGCAGCCGGGGACAGGGGGGCAGAAATTCACCCCTCCACTTT.

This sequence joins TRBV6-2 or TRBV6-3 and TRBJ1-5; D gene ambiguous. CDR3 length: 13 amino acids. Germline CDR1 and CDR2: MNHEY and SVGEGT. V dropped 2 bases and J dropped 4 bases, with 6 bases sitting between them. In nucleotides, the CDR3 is TGTGCCAGCAGTTACGTTGGGAATCAGCCCCAGCATTTT. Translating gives CASSYVGNQPQHF.

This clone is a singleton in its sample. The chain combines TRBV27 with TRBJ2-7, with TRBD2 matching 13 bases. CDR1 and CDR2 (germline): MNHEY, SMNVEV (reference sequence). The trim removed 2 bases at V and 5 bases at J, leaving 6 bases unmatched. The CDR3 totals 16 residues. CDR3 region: CASSLLTSGRVNEQYF. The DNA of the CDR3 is TGTGCCAGCAGTTTACTTACTAGCGGGAGGGTTAACGAGCAGTACTTC.

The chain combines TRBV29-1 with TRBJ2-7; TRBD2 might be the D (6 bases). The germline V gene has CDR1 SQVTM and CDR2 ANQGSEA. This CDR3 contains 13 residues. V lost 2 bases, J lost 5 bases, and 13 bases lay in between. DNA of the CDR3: TGCAGCGTTGAACTAGGAGGGTTCCACGAGCAGTACTTC. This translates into CSVELGGFHEQYF.

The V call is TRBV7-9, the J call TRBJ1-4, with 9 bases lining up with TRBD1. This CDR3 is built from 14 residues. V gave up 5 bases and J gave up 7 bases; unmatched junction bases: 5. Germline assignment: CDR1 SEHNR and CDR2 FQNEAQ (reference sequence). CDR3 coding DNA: TGTGCCAGCAGCCAGGGACAGGGTCGTGAAAAACTGTTTTTT. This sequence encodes CASSQGQGREKLFF. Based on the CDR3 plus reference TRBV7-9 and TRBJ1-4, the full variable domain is DTGVSQNPRHKITKRGQNVTFRCDPISEHNRLYWYRQTLGQGPEFLTYFQNEAQLEKSRLLSDRFSAERPKGSFSTLEIQRTEQGDSAMYLCASSQGQGREKLFFGSGTQLSVL.

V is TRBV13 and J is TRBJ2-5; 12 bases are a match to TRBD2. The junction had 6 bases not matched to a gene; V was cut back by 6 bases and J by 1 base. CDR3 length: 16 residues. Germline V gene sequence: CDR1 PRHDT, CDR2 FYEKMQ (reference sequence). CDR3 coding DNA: TGTGCCAGCAGTAAAGGACTAGCGGGAACCCAAGAGACCCAGTACTTC. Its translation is CASSKGLAGTQETQYF.

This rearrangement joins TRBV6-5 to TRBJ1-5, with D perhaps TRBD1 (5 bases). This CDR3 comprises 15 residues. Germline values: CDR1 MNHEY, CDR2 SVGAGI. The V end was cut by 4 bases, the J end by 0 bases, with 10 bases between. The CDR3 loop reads CASSSGGGSNQPQHF. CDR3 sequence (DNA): TGTGCCAGCAGTTCTGGGGGGGGTAGCAATCAGCCCCAGCATTTT.

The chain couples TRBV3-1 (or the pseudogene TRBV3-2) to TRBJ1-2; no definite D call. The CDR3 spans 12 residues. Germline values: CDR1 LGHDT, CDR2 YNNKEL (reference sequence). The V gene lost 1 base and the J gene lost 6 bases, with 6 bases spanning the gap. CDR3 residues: CASSQGPDGYTF. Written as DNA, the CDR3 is TGTGCCAGCAGCCAAGGTCCGGATGGCTACACCTTC.

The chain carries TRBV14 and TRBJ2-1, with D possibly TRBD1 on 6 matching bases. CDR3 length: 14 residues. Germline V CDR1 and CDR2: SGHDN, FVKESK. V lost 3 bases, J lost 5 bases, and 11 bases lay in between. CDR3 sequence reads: CASSHSTGNNEQFF. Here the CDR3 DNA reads TGTGCCAGCAGCCACTCGACAGGTAACAATGAGCAGTTCTTC.

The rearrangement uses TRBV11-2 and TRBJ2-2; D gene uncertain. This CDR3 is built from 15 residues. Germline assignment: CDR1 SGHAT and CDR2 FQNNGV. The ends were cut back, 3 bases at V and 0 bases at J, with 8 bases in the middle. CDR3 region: CASSFRTANTGELFF. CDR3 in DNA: TGTGCCAGCAGCTTTCGGACGGCGAACACCGGGGAGCTGTTTTTT.

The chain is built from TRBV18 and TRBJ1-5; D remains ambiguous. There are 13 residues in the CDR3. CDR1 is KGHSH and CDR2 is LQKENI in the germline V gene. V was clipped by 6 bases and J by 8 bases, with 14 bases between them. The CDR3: CASSFNPGEPQHF. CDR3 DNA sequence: TGTGCCAGCTCCTTTAATCCCGGGGAGCCCCAGCATTTT.

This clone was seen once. The CDR3 bases are TGTGCCAGCAGCCCTGGGGTGTTTGTAGCGGGAGGATCTGGCGAGCAGTACTTC. This translates into CASSPGVFVAGGSGEQYF. This sequence joins TRBV5-8 and TRBJ2-7; TRBD2 matches 10 bases. Trimming removed 4 bases from V and 6 bases from J; junction bases left unmatched: 19. Germline V gene lookup returns CDR1 SGHTS and CDR2 YDEGEE. This CDR3 comprises 18 residues. The complete variable domain, with remaining parts taken from reference TRBV5-8 and TRBJ2-7, reads EAGVTQSPTHLIKTRGQQATLRCSPISGHTSVYWYQQALGLGLQFLLWYDEGEERNRGNFPPRFSGRQFPNYSSELNVNALELEDSALYLCASSPGVFVAGGSGEQYFGPGTRLTVT.

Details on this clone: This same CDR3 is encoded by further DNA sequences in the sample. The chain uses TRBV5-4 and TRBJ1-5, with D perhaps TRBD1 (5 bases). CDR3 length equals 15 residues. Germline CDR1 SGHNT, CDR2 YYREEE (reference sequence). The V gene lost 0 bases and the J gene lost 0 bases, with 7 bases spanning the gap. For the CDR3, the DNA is TGTGCCAGCAGCTTGGGGGGGAATAGCAATCAGCCCCAGCATTTT. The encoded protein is CASSLGGNSNQPQHF.

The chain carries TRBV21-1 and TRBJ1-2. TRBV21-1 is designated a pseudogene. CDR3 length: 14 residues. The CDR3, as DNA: TGTGCCAGCAGCCGCGACGGTGGGGAGGAGGGCTACACCTTC. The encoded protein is CASSRDGGEEGYTF.

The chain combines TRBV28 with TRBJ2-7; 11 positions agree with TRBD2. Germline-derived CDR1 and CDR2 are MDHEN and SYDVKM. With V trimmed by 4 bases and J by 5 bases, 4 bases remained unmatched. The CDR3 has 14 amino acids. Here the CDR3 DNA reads TGTGCCAGCAGTTCTCTAGCGGGAGGCGACGAGCAGTACTTC. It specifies CASSSLAGGDEQYF.

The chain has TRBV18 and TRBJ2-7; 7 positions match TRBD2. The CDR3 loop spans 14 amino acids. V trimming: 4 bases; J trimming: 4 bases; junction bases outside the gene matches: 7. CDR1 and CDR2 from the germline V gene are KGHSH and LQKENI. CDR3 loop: CASSLSSGSYEQYF. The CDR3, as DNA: TGTGCCAGCTCACTGTCTAGCGGTAGTTACGAGCAGTACTTC. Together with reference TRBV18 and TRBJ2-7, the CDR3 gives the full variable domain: NAGVMQNPRHLVRRRGQEARLRCSPMKGHSHVYWYRQLPEEGLKFMVYLQKENIIDESGMPKERFSAEFPKEGPSILRIQQVVRGDSAAYFCASSLSSGSYEQYFGPGTRLTVT.

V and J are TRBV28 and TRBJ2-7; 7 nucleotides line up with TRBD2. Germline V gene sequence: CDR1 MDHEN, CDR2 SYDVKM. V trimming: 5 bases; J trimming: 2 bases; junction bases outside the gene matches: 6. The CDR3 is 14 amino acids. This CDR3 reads CASSPTGTTYEQYF. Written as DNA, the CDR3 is TGTGCCAGCAGTCCAACCGGGACTACCTACGAGCAGTACTTC.